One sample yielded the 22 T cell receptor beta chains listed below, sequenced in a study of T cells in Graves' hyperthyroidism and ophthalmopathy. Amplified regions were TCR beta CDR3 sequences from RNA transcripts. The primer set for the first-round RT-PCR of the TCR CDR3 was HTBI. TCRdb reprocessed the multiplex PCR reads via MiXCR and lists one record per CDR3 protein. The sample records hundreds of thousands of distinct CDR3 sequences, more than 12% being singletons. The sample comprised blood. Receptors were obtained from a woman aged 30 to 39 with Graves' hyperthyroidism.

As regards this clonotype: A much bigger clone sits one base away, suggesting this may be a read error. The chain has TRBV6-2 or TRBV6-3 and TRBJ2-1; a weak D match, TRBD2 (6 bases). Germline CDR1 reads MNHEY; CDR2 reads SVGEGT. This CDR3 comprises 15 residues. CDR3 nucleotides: TGTGCCAGCAGTTATAGCGGTCGAGGGGTGAATGAGCAGTCCTTC. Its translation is CASSYSGRGVNEQSF.

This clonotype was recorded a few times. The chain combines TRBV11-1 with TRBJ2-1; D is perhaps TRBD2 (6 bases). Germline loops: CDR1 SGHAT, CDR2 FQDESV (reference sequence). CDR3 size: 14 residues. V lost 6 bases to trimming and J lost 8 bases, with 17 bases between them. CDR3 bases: TGTGCCAGCAGAACGTATGGAGGGGCCGATGAGCAGTTCTTC. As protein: CASRTYGGADEQFF.

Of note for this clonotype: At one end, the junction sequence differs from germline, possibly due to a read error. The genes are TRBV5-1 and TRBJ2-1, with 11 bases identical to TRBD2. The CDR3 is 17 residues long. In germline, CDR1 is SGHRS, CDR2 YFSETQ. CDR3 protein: CASSSGTSGYSYNKQFF. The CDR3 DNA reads TGCGCCAGCAGCTCCGGGACTAGCGGCTACTCCTACAATAAGCAGTTCTTC.

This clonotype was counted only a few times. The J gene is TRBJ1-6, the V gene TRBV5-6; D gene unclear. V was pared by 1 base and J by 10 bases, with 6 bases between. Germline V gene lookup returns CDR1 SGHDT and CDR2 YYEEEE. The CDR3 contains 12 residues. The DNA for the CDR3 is TGTGCCAGCAGCTTGTTGGACTCACCCCTCCACTTT. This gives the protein CASSLLDSPLHF.

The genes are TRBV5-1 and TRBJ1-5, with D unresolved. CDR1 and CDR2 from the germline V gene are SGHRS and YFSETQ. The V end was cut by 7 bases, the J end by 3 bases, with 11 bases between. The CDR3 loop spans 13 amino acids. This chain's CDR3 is CASRASPNQPQHF. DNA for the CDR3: TGCGCCAGCCGGGCCTCGCCCAATCAGCCCCAGCATTTT.

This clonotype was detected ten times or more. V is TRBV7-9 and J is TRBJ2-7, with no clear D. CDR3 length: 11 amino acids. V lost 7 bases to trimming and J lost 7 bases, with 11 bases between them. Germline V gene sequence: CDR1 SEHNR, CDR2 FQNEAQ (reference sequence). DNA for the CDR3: TGTGCCAGCACCAGAAGGTGGGAGCAGTACTTC. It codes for CASTRRWEQYF.

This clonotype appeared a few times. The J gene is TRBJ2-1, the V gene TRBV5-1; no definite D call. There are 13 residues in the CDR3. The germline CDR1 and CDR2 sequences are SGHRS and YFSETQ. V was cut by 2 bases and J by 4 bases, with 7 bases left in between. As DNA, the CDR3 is TGCGCCAGCAGCTTTGCCCAATACAATGAGCAGTTCTTC. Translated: CASSFAQYNEQFF.

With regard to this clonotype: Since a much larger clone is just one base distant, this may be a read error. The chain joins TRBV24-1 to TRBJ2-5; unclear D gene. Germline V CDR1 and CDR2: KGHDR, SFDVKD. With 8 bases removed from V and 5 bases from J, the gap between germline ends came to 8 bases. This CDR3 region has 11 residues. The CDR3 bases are TGTGCCACCAATGAATCGGAGACCCAGTACTTC. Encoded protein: CATNESETQYF.

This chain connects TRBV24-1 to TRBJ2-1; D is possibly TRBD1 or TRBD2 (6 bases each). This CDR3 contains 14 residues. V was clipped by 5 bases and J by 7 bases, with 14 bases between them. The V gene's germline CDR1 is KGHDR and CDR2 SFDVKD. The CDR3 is CATSVPGARNEQFF. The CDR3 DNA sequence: TGTGCCACCAGTGTTCCGGGGGCGAGGAATGAGCAGTTCTTC.

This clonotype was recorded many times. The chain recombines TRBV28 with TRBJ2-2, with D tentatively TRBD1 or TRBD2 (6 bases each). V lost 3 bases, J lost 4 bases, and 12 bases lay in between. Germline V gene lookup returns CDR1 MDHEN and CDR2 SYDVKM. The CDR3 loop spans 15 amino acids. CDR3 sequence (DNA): TGTGCCAGCAGTTTGCAGGGGCGGGGCACCGGGGAGCTGTTTTTT. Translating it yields CASSLQGRGTGELFF.

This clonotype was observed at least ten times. The CDR3 sequence: CASSRLAGGIYNEQFF. CDR3 DNA: TGTGCCAGCAGCAGACTAGCGGGAGGGATCTACAATGAGCAGTTCTTC. This chain connects TRBV11-2 to TRBJ2-1, with 14 nucleotides matching TRBD2. The CDR3 has 16 residues. CDR1 is SGHAT, CDR2 FQNNGV, per germline. With V trimmed by 5 bases and J by 3 bases, 3 bases remained unmatched.

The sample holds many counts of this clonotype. The CDR3 region has the DNA TGTGCCAGCAACAAAGGACAGACACAGAAAGAGACCCAGTACTTC. Its protein is CASNKGQTQKETQYF. V gene TRBV2 combines with J gene TRBJ2-5; tentative D call: TRBD1 (6 bases). In germline, CDR1 is SNHLY, CDR2 FYNNEI. This CDR3 is 15 amino acids long. Trimming left V 7 bases short and J 3 bases short, with 18 bases between. Complete variable domain (other parts from reference TRBV2 and TRBJ2-5): EPEVTQTPSHQVTQMGQEVILRCVPISNHLYFYWYRQILGQKVEFLVSFYNNEISEKSEIFDDQFSVERPDGSNFTLKIRSTKLEDSAMYFCASNKGQTQKETQYFGPGTRLLVL.

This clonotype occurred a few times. CDR3 coding DNA: TGTGCCAGCAGTTCACGGCGTACTAGCGGGATTGGTTACAATGAGCAGTTCTTC. This translates into CASSSRRTSGIGYNEQFF. This chain connects TRBV6-2 or TRBV6-3 to TRBJ2-1, with 10 bases aligning to TRBD2. Trimming took 4 bases from V and 4 from J; bases not matched to a gene: 13. CDR3 length: 18 residues. CDR1 is MNHEY and CDR2 is SVGEGT in the germline V gene.

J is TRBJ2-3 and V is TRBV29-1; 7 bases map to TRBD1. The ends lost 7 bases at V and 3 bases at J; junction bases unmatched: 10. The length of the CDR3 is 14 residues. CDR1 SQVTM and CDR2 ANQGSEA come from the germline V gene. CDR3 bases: TGCAGCGGACGCCGGGACAGTGAGACAGATACGCAGTATTTT. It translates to CSGRRDSETDTQYF.

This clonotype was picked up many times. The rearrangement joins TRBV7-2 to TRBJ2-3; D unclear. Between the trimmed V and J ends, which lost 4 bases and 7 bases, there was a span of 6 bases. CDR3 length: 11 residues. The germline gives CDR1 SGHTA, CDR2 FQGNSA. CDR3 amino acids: CASSSLNTQYF. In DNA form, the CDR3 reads TGTGCCAGCAGCTCTCTGAATACGCAGTATTTT.

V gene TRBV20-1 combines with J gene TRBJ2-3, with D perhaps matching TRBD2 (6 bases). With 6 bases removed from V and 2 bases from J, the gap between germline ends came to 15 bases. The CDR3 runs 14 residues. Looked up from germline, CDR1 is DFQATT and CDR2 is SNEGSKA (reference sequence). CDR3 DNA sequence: TGCAGTGCCCCACTCCCGGGGGTCACAGATACGCAGTATTTT. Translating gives CSAPLPGVTDTQYF.

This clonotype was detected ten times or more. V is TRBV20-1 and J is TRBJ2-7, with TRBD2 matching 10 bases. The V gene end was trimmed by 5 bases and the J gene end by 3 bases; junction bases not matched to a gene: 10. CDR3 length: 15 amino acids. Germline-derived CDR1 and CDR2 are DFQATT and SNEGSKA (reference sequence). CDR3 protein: CSALDASSGSYEQYF. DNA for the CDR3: TGCAGTGCTTTAGATGCGTCTAGCGGGAGCTACGAGCAGTACTTC.

Here the CDR3 reads CASRDAGRTGELFF. The CDR3 coding sequence is TGTGCCAGCAGGGACGCGGGGCGCACCGGGGAGCTGTTTTTT. This chain uses TRBV13 with TRBJ2-2; tentative D call: TRBD2 (6 bases). The CDR3 extends over 14 amino acids. Trimming stripped 6 bases from V and 4 bases from J, with 12 bases between. CDR1 and CDR2 from the germline V gene are PRHDT and FYEKMQ (reference sequence).

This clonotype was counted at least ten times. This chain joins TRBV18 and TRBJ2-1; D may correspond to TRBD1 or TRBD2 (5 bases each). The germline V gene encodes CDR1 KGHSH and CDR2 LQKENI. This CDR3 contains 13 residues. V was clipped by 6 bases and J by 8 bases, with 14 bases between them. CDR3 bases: TGTGCCAGCTCCCCAAGAGGGGCCCATGAGCAGTTCTTC. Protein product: CASSPRGAHEQFF.

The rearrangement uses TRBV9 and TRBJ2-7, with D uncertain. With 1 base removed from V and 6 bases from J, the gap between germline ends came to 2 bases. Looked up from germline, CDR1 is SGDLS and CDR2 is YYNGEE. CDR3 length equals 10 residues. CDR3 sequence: CASSVCEQYF. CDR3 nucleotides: TGTGCCAGCAGCGTATGCGAGCAGTACTTC.

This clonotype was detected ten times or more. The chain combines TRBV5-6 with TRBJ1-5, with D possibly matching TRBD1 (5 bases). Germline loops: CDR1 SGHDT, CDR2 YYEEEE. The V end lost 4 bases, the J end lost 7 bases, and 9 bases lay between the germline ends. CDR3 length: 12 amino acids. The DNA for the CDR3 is TGTGCCAGCAGCCGATCAGGGCAGCCCCAGCATTTT. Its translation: CASSRSGQPQHF.

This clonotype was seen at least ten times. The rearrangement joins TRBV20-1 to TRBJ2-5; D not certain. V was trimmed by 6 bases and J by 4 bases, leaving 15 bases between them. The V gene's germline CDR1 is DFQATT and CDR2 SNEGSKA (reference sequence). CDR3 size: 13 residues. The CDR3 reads CSANSVVRETQYF. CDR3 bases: TGCAGTGCCAATAGTGTGGTTCGAGAGACCCAGTACTTC.